Sequencing of this TCR beta chain was carried out in a study of T cell repertoires in cytomegalovirus infection. The wider study: Public TCR beta signature analysis indicated the presence of both CMV infection and matching HLA type. Findings of the study overall: HLA-C-restricted CMV-specific TCR beta clonotypes prevailed in the ex vivo response. Totalled public TCR beta family frequency picked out people who carried CMV plus the relevant HLA.

TCRdb re-derived calls from the reads in MiXCR, one entry per CDR3 protein. Here the sample spans about 160,000 distinct CDR3 sequences, over 15% being singletons. This clonotype was seen a handful of times. Its antigen remains unidentified. The CDR3 runs 14 residues. Per the germline V gene, CDR1 is MDHEN and CDR2 is SYDVKM. Trimming shortened V by 3 bases and J by 11 bases, and 17 bases separated the two germline ends. What was sequenced was CD8+ T cells from PBMCs. The receptor comes from a human donor in good health (CMV status not recorded). Some clones in this sample may be carry-over from other donors' samples. The rearrangement joins TRBV28 to TRBJ1-5, with D maybe TRBD1 (5 bases). This chain's CDR3 is CASSFRQGIRTQHF. CDR3 nucleotides: TGTGCCAGCAGTTTTAGGCAGGGAATTCGGACCCAGCATTTT.